The 12 T cell receptor beta chains below all came from one sample that was sequenced in a study of blood T cell repertoires in COVID-19. The data were produced by immunoSEQ multiplex PCR, yet TCRdb's version contains in-frame clones alone and is incomplete. The data contain fewer than 80,000 clones, about 86% of them singletons. The sample consisted of peripheral blood. Every receptor here comes from a man older than 75 with COVID-19, enrolled during active disease.

In nucleotides, the CDR3 is TGTGCCAGCAGCTCCCGGACAAGTAATGAAAAACTGTTTTTT. Its translation: CASSSRTSNEKLFF. The chain employs TRBV5-4 and TRBJ1-4; a possible D gene is TRBD1 (5 bases). This CDR3 has 14 residues. Germline CDR1 SGHNT, CDR2 YYREEE (reference sequence). V was shortened by 3 bases and J by 4 bases, with 10 bases between the two germline ends.

V usage is TRBV3-1 (or the pseudogene TRBV3-2) and J usage is TRBJ2-7, with 9 bases lining up with TRBD1. In germline, CDR1 is LGHDT, CDR2 YNNKEL (reference sequence). V trimming: 4 bases; J trimming: 2 bases; junction bases outside the gene matches: 6. The CDR3 runs 15 residues. DNA for the CDR3: TGTGCCAGCAGCCCGGGACAGGGAATCCCCTACGAGCAGTACTTC. This encodes CASSPGQGIPYEQYF.

The chain links TRBV5-4 to TRBJ2-7, with a tentative D call TRBD1 (5 bases). Germline V gene lookup returns CDR1 SGHNT and CDR2 YYREEE (reference sequence). Trimming cost V 1 base and J 5 bases, with 10 bases left between them. This CDR3 has 13 amino acids. The CDR3 region is CASSLNWGNEQYF. Written as DNA, the CDR3 is TGTGCCAGCAGCTTGAATTGGGGCAACGAGCAGTACTTC.

Only one count was recorded for this clone. J is TRBJ1-3 and V is TRBV7-9; 10 bases match TRBD1. From germline, CDR1 is SEHNR and CDR2 FQNEAQ (reference sequence). V trimming: 4 bases; J trimming: 4 bases; junction bases outside the gene matches: 7. The CDR3 sequence is 16 residues long. The CDR3 loop reads CASSSSGTGAGNTIYF. The CDR3 DNA is TGTGCCAGCAGCTCCTCCGGGACAGGGGCGGGAAACACCATATATTTT.

This clone was seen a handful of times. The CDR3 reads CASSPKIPGLYSNQPQHF. The DNA of the CDR3 is TGTGCCAGCAGTCCCAAAATACCGGGACTCTATAGCAATCAGCCCCAGCATTTT. This chain uses TRBV27 with TRBJ1-5; D is possibly TRBD1 (5 bases). The V gene's germline CDR1 is MNHEY and CDR2 SMNVEV (reference sequence). This CDR3 has 18 amino acids. The V gene lost 5 bases and the J gene lost 0 bases, with 20 bases spanning the gap.

The chain couples TRBV24-1 to TRBJ2-7; 10 bases fit TRBD1. The CDR3 is 15 residues long. J gave up 5 bases and V 6 bases, and 9 bases lay outside the gene matches. The V gene's germline CDR1 is KGHDR and CDR2 SFDVKD. The CDR3 DNA reads TGTGCCACCAGTCCGTCCGGGACAGGGGCCGACGAGCAGTACTTC. It codes for CATSPSGTGADEQYF.

V gene TRBV15 combines with J gene TRBJ1-4; D call uncertain. Trimming shortened V by 5 bases and J by 1 base, and 8 bases separated the two germline ends. The germline V gene encodes CDR1 LNHNV and CDR2 YYDKDF (reference sequence). This CDR3 spans 14 amino acids. The CDR3 here is CATSLGLTNEKLFF. CDR3 coding DNA: TGTGCCACCAGCCTCGGTCTAACTAATGAAAAACTGTTTTTT.

The chain joins TRBV9 to TRBJ1-2, with D maybe TRBD1 (5 bases). Per the germline V gene, CDR1 is SGDLS and CDR2 is YYNGEE. The CDR3 spans 12 residues. The germline V and J ends were trimmed by 4 bases and 10 bases, with 14 bases remaining between them. The CDR3 DNA is TGTGCCAGCAGCTTATCCGACAGACTCTACACCTTC. This sequence encodes CASSLSDRLYTF.

V gene TRBV5-4 combines with J gene TRBJ2-3; TRBD2 matches 8 bases. CDR1 is SGHNT and CDR2 is YYREEE in the germline V gene (reference sequence). This CDR3 has 14 amino acids. V lost 3 bases, J lost 3 bases, and 3 bases stayed unmatched. The chain's CDR3 is CASSSGTRTDTQYF. CDR3 sequence (DNA): TGTGCCAGCAGCTCCGGGACTAGAACAGATACGCAGTATTTT.

This chain links TRBV3-1 (or the pseudogene TRBV3-2) with TRBJ2-7; 7 nucleotides agree with TRBD1. The J segment lost 6 bases and the V segment lost 0 bases, leaving 8 bases of the junction unmatched. The CDR3 spans 15 residues. Germline-derived CDR1 and CDR2 are LGHDT and YNNKEL (reference sequence). The CDR3 DNA sequence: TGTGCCAGCAGCCAAGATTTAACAGGGGCAGGCGAGCAGTACTTC. This codes for CASSQDLTGAGEQYF.

This clone was seen more than once but under ten times. The chain has TRBV6-2 or TRBV6-3 and TRBJ2-1; D remains ambiguous. V was trimmed by 4 bases and J by 7 bases, leaving 5 bases between them. This CDR3 is built from 11 residues. The germline gives CDR1 MNHEY, CDR2 SVGEGT. Here the CDR3 reads CASSSGNEQFF. In DNA form, the CDR3 reads TGTGCCAGCAGTTCAGGAAATGAGCAGTTCTTC.

The chain carries TRBV18 and TRBJ2-5, with D possibly matching TRBD1 (6 bases). V was trimmed by 5 bases and J by 5 bases, leaving 12 bases between them. Germline CDR1 and CDR2: KGHSH and LQKENI. CDR3 size: 13 residues. This CDR3 is CASSEGHRETQYF. Here the CDR3 DNA reads TGTGCCAGCTCAGAGGGACACCGGGAGACCCAGTACTTC. Drawing the rest from reference TRBV18 and TRBJ2-5, the complete variable domain is NAGVMQNPRHLVRRRGQEARLRCSPMKGHSHVYWYRQLPEEGLKFMVYLQKENIIDESGMPKERFSAEFPKEGPSILRIQQVVRGDSAAYFCASSEGHRETQYFGPGTRLLVL.